This TCR beta chain was observed in a study of molecular identifiers for immune sequencing clone quantification. TCRdb independently ran MiXCR on the PCR reads; one entry per CDR3 protein. The table shows about 640,000 distinct CDR3 sequences, with roughly 21% occurring only once. Using a CD8+CD4-CCR7+CD45RA+ phenotype, naive CD8 T cells were sorted. With V trimmed by 1 base and J by 4 bases, 4 bases remained unmatched. Germline CDR1 and CDR2: SGHTA and FQGTGA. The CDR3 extends over 16 amino acids. This clonotype was counted between two and nine times. Its antigen is currently unknown. Study-level points and caveats: The study reportedly detected spiked Jurkat TCR RNA from one cell among some 940,000 naive cells.

The receptor was derived from a human donor in good health. Some libraries in this study had Jurkat cell RNA spiked in. The chain couples TRBV7-3 to TRBJ1-5, with 10 bases matching TRBD1. Sequenced input: naive CD8+ T cells from blood, with Jurkat cell RNA spiked in. Subset described: FACS-sorted CD8+CD4-CCR7+CD45RA+ naive T cells. Written as DNA, the CDR3 is TGTGCCAGCAGCTTAAGGGACAGGGGAGGTAATCAGCCCCAGCATTTT. This codes for CASSLRDRGGNQPQHF.